What follows describes a single TCR beta chain. Its target is not known. This entry comes from a study of T cells in localized non-small cell lung cancer. V dropped 3 bases and J dropped 6; count of bases not matched to a gene: 7. Germline V gene lookup returns CDR1 SGHVS and CDR2 FQNEAQ. The CDR3 has 14 amino acids. Findings and caveats of the study: Sequence data derive from only one tumor region, so heterogeneity remains possible. Higher blood T cell density went with longer overall survival.

The table came from immunoSEQ multiplex PCR; TCRdb's copy has only in-frame clones and leaves some out. The sample comprises about 30,000 clones, more than 70% of which are singletons, and over 10% rests with the top ten. The source was peripheral blood, collected before any cancer treatment. The rearrangement joins TRBV7-8 to TRBJ1-1, with 7 positions matching TRBD1. The clonotype comes from a female donor aged 60 or older with stage III squamous cell lung carcinoma. CDR3 coding DNA: TGTGCCAGCAGCTTCTACAGGGGTGGCCCTGAAGCTTTCTTT. Translated, it gives CASSFYRGGPEAFF. The whole variable domain, filled in from reference TRBV7-8 and TRBJ1-1, reads GAGVSQSPRYKVAKRGQDVALRCDPISGHVSLFWYQQALGQGPEFLTYFQNEAQLDKSGLPSDRFFAERPEGSVSTLKIQRTQQEDSAVYLCASSFYRGGPEAFFGQGTRLTVV.